This T cell receptor beta chain was captured by sequencing in a study of blood T cell repertoires in COVID-19. Study information: Samples representing acute and convalescent COVID-19 were sourced from the United States, Italy and Spain. Nucleic acid was either cDNA or gDNA, and it came from T cells, B-cell-depleted T cells, or PBMCs.

Per the original methods: Estimates of nucleated cell counts were drawn from the amplification of reference gene primers. TCRdb's table, derived via immunoSEQ multiplex PCR, lists solely in-frame clones and lacks some. V and J calls and clone size are those listed in that table; D and trimming were worked out from the DNA. The sample has under 100,000 clones; around 83% are singletons. Sequencing was carried out using peripheral blood. The source is a woman in her fifties or sixties with acute or convalescent COVID-19.

CDR3 sequence (DNA): TGTGCCAGCAATCATGACAGGGTGGTGACTGAAGCTTTCTTT. As protein: CASNHDRVVTEAFF. V is TRBV6-5 and J is TRBJ1-1; TRBD1 aligns across 7 bases. The CDR3 loop spans 14 amino acids. Germline assignment: CDR1 MNHEY and CDR2 SVGAGI. The junction had 10 bases not matched to a gene; V was cut back by 7 bases and J by 5 bases.